The 28 T cell receptor beta chains below come from one sample, sequenced in a study of blood T cell repertoires in COVID-19. Libraries were prepared by immunoSEQ multiplex PCR; TCRdb keeps only in-frame clonotypes and omits some of them. The sample records about 210,000 clones, 86% being singletons. Sequenced sample: PBMCs or T cells enriched from blood (not recorded which). These receptors all come from a woman aged 40-49 years with acute COVID-19.

The rearrangement joins TRBV4-3 to TRBJ2-7; perhaps TRBD1 as D (5 bases). This CDR3 has 15 amino acids. Germline V gene lookup returns CDR1 LGHNA and CDR2 YSLEER. With 1 base removed from V and 0 bases from J, the gap between germline ends came to 10 bases. CDR3 sequence (DNA): TGCGCCAGCAGCCAAGGTCTCGACAGCTCCTACGAGCAGTACTTC. Translating gives CASSQGLDSSYEQYF.

The J gene is TRBJ2-3, the V gene TRBV6-2 or TRBV6-3, with D possibly TRBD2 on 5 matching bases. Germline V gives CDR1 MNHEY, CDR2 SVGEGT. This CDR3 spans 12 amino acids. V dropped 4 bases and J dropped 6 bases, with 8 bases sitting between them. The CDR3 bases are TGTGCCAGCAGTTTGGGAGTGGATACGCAGTATTTT. Protein: CASSLGVDTQYF.

The CDR3 sequence: CAWNLGTRGTADTQYF. The CDR3 DNA is TGTGCCTGGAACCTCGGGACTAGAGGTACAGCAGATACGCAGTATTTT. This rearrangement joins TRBV30 to TRBJ2-3, with 8 bases fitting TRBD2. V was clipped by 4 bases and J by 4 bases; unmatched bases: 13. From germline, CDR1 is GTSNPN and CDR2 SVGIG (reference sequence). CDR3 length: 16 residues.

The CDR3 sequence: CASSPLAANTGELFF. The CDR3 coding sequence is TGCGCCAGCAGCCCCCTAGCGGCGAACACCGGGGAGCTGTTTTTT. The rearrangement joins TRBV4-1 to TRBJ2-2; 7 bases match TRBD2. The CDR3 is 15 amino acids. J lost 0 bases, V lost 4 bases, and 2 bases had no gene match. Germline V gene data show CDR1 as MGHRA and CDR2 as YSYEKL.

As for this clone: The sample carries other DNA sequences with the same CDR3. The chain's CDR3 is CASSLEAGFNYGYTF. The CDR3 DNA reads as TGCGCCAGCAGCTTGGAGGCGGGATTTAACTATGGCTACACCTTC. The V gene is TRBV5-1, the J gene TRBJ1-2; no firm D call. This CDR3 has 15 amino acids. V was shortened by 0 bases and J by 1 base, with 10 bases between the two germline ends. Germline CDR1 reads SGHRS; CDR2 reads YFSETQ. Supplemented by reference TRBV5-1 and TRBJ1-2, the full variable domain reads KAGVTQTPRYLIKTRGQQVTLSCSPISGHRSVSWYQQTPGQGLQFLFEYFSETQRNKGNFPGRFSGRQFSNSRSEMNVSTLELGDSALYLCASSLEAGFNYGYTFGSGTRLTVV.

The chain recombines TRBV15 with TRBJ2-7; D may be TRBD2 (5 bases). Trimming took 9 bases from V and 0 from J, leaving 12 bases between them. Germline CDR1 is LNHNV and CDR2 is YYDKDF (reference sequence). The CDR3 has 13 amino acids. The CDR3 coding sequence is TGTGCCACTGGAAGAGCGGACTCCTACGAGCAGTACTTC. Protein product: CATGRADSYEQYF.

The V call is TRBV10-1, the J call TRBJ2-1; 8 bases match TRBD2. Looked up from germline, CDR1 is WNHNN and CDR2 is SYGVQD (reference sequence). V shed 2 bases, J shed 4 bases, and the junction held 7 bases outside the gene matches. The CDR3 runs to 16 residues. The CDR3 region is CASSEIAGGGYNEQFF. CDR3 DNA: TGCGCCAGCAGTGAGATTGCGGGAGGAGGGTACAATGAGCAGTTCTTC.

The DNA for the CDR3 is TGTGCCAGCAGCTGGGGCGCCCTAGGGTCGGGAGGAACCGAGCAGTACTTC. Encoded protein: CASSWGALGSGGTEQYF. This rearrangement joins TRBV7-2 to TRBJ2-7; 7 bases align to TRBD2. CDR3 size: 17 residues. The trim removed 4 bases at V and 6 bases at J, leaving 18 bases unmatched. Germline lookup yields CDR1 SGHTA and CDR2 FQGNSA.

In this sample, this clone turned up once. The chain joins TRBV29-1 to TRBJ2-1, with 7 bases aligning to TRBD1. This CDR3 contains 15 residues. The ends lost 6 bases at V and 0 bases at J; junction bases unmatched: 8. Germline-derived CDR1 and CDR2 are SQVTM and ANQGSEA. The CDR3 DNA is TGCAGCGTAGACAGGGCCTCGAGCTCCTACAATGAGCAGTTCTTC. It codes for CSVDRASSSYNEQFF.

This sequence joins TRBV5-1 and TRBJ1-4, with D possibly matching TRBD1 (5 bases). With 2 bases removed from V and 6 bases from J, the gap between germline ends came to 8 bases. Per germline, CDR1 SGHRS and CDR2 YFSETQ. CDR3 length: 13 amino acids. The CDR3 coding sequence is TGCGCCAGCAGCTTACAGGTGGATGAAAAACTGTTTTTT. Translating it yields CASSLQVDEKLFF.

The V gene is TRBV28, the J gene TRBJ1-1; D may be TRBD1 (5 bases). This CDR3 has 15 residues. Trimming pared 5 bases from V and 1 base from J, leaving 14 bases between. Per germline, CDR1 MDHEN and CDR2 SYDVKM. In DNA form, the CDR3 reads TGTGCCAGCAGTGGAGCCACAGGAGCGAACACTGAAGCTTTCTTT. Amino acids: CASSGATGANTEAFF. Supplemented by reference TRBV28 and TRBJ1-1, the full variable domain reads DVKVTQSSRYLVKRTGEKVFLECVQDMDHENMFWYRQDPGLGLRLIYFSYDVKMKEKGDIPEGYSVSREKKERFSLILESASTNQTSMYLCASSGATGANTEAFFGQGTRLTVV.

This clone occurred a few times. The chain has TRBV5-8 and TRBJ1-2, with 9 nucleotides matching TRBD1. Trimming took 4 bases from V and 2 from J; bases not matched to a gene: 15. CDR3 size: 18 residues. The germline gives CDR1 SGHTS, CDR2 YDEGEE. DNA of the CDR3: TGTGCCAGCAGCCGCGAAGGTGACAGGGGGGGATTCAACTATGGCTACACCTTC. It yields the protein CASSREGDRGGFNYGYTF.

The chain recombines TRBV28 with TRBJ1-2; 10 nucleotides agree with TRBD1. The CDR3 length is 16 residues. Trimming took 4 bases from V and 3 from J; bases not matched to a gene: 8. The germline CDR1 and CDR2 sequences are MDHEN and SYDVKM. CDR3 nucleotides: TGTGCCAGCAGTTCCCCGGGGGACAGGGGATACTATGGCTACACCTTC. Translating gives CASSSPGDRGYYGYTF.

There are a few counts of this clone. The chain combines TRBV3-1 (or the pseudogene TRBV3-2) with TRBJ1-2; no clear D gene. Germline V CDR1 and CDR2: LGHDT, YNNKEL (reference sequence). CDR3 length: 15 amino acids. The V and J ends lost 4 bases and 1 base respectively, with 13 bases between them. In DNA, the CDR3 is TGTGCCAGCAGCCGCGAAAACTCGAATAACTATGGCTACACCTTC. Translated: CASSRENSNNYGYTF.

The chain carries TRBV19 and TRBJ1-2, with a possible D match to TRBD1 (6 bases). The V gene lost 6 bases and the J gene lost 4 bases, with 15 bases spanning the gap. The CDR3 covers 14 residues. Germline values: CDR1 LNHDA, CDR2 SQIVND (reference sequence). CDR3 region: CASRIQGLGYGYTF. DNA for the CDR3: TGTGCCAGTAGGATACAGGGCCTCGGCTATGGCTACACCTTC.

This chain links TRBV11-2 with TRBJ2-1; possibly TRBD2 for D (5 bases). V was cut by 3 bases and J by 8 bases, with 17 bases left in between. Germline V gene lookup returns CDR1 SGHAT and CDR2 FQNNGV. CDR3 length: 15 amino acids. CDR3 sequence reads: CASSFPGTSSYEQFF. The CDR3, as DNA: TGTGCCAGCAGCTTTCCAGGAACTAGTTCCTATGAGCAGTTCTTC.

The chain carries TRBV5-4 and TRBJ2-2; 8 nucleotides match TRBD2. The CDR3 covers 14 residues. V shed 0 bases and J 10 bases; nucleotides not matched to a gene: 5. CDR1 is SGHNT, CDR2 YYREEE, per germline (reference sequence). CDR3 coding DNA: TGTGCCAGCAGCTTGGCCGGCGGGAGGATGGAGCTGTTTTTT. It translates to CASSLAGGRMELFF.

V usage is TRBV3-1 (or the pseudogene TRBV3-2) and J usage is TRBJ2-2; 16 bases match TRBD2. Trimming took 3 bases from V and 0 from J; bases not matched to a gene: 7. Germline V lookup: CDR1 LGHDT, CDR2 YNNKEL (reference sequence). CDR3 length: 20 residues. The CDR3 DNA follows: TGTGCCAGCAGCCAGGGACTAGCGGGAGGGACCGCCACGAACACCGGGGAGCTGTTTTTT. Translating gives CASSQGLAGGTATNTGELFF.

This clone occurred once. The V and J genes are TRBV29-1 and TRBJ2-3; D is unclear. The ends were cut back, 4 bases at V and 4 bases at J, with 6 bases in the middle. The CDR3 is made up of 11 amino acids. In germline, CDR1 is SQVTM, CDR2 ANQGSEA. CDR3 sequence reads: CSVGPSDTQYF. The CDR3 DNA reads as TGCAGCGTTGGGCCATCAGATACGCAGTATTTT.

The chain combines TRBV4-1 with TRBJ1-3; D might be TRBD1 (5 bases). Looked up from germline, CDR1 is MGHRA and CDR2 is YSYEKL. The CDR3 is made up of 15 amino acids. The V end lost 1 base, the J end lost 0 bases, and 7 bases lay between the germline ends. The CDR3 region is CASSQGGGSGNTIYF. In nucleotides, the CDR3 is TGCGCCAGCAGCCAAGGGGGCGGCTCTGGAAACACCATATATTTT.

The chain employs TRBV11-3 and TRBJ2-2; weak D call: TRBD2 (5 bases). Germline values: CDR1 SGHNT, CDR2 YENEEA. The CDR3 spans 14 residues. Trimming took off 5 bases at V and 5 bases at J, with 12 bases between the two ends. CDR3 DNA sequence: TGTGCCAGCAGCCATTGGACGGGGACCGGGGAGCTGTTTTTT. Translated: CASSHWTGTGELFF.

A single count supports this clone. V gene TRBV29-1 combines with J gene TRBJ2-3; 13 bases fit TRBD2. Germline trimming cut 8 bases from V and 2 bases from J; bases unmatched to any gene: 4. The CDR3 covers 14 residues. Germline-derived CDR1 and CDR2 are SQVTM and ANQGSEA. The CDR3 here is CSIGTSGNTDTQYF. The CDR3 region has the DNA TGCAGCATCGGGACTAGCGGGAACACAGATACGCAGTATTTT.

The chain carries TRBV7-9 and TRBJ2-7, with D tentatively TRBD1 (5 bases). This CDR3 contains 13 residues. V lost 1 base to trimming and J lost 12 bases, with 16 bases between them. Germline-derived CDR1 and CDR2 are SEHNR and FQNEAQ (reference sequence). This chain's CDR3 is CASSLEIFGHWYF. The CDR3 bases are TGTGCCAGCAGCTTAGAAATCTTTGGACATTGGTACTTC.

This clone was detected only a few times. This chain joins TRBV4-3 and TRBJ2-7; 8 nucleotides line up with TRBD1. Germline V CDR1 and CDR2: LGHNA, YSLEER. This CDR3 is 17 amino acids long. J lost 5 bases, V lost 3 bases, and 15 bases had no gene match. CDR3 bases: TGCGCCAGCAGCCATCTAACAGGGGGTCCCCGTCGGGACGAGCAGTACTTC. The encoded protein is CASSHLTGGPRRDEQYF.

The chain combines TRBV11-1 with TRBJ1-5; D ambiguous. The CDR3 is 13 amino acids. V was clipped by 5 bases and J by 8 bases, with 13 bases between them. CDR1 is SGHAT and CDR2 is FQDESV in the germline V gene (reference sequence). CDR3 bases: TGTGCCAGCAGCCCATCAGGTAGCGAGCCCCAGCATTTT. Protein: CASSPSGSEPQHF. Based on the CDR3 plus reference TRBV11-1 and TRBJ1-5, the full variable domain is EAEVAQSPRYKITEKSQAVAFWCDPISGHATLYWYRQILGQGPELLVQFQDESVVDDSQLPKDRFSAERLKGVDSTLKIQPAELGDSAMYLCASSPSGSEPQHFGDGTRLSIL.

This clone appeared once. This chain links TRBV28 with TRBJ2-3; 13 bases fit TRBD2. Unmatched junction bases numbered 6, after V lost 2 bases and J lost 10 bases. CDR1 and CDR2 from the germline V gene are MDHEN and SYDVKM. The CDR3 length is 15 residues. As DNA, the CDR3 is TGTGCCAGCAGTTTAGGGACTAGCGGGGCCCCGGCGCAGTATTTT. It encodes CASSLGTSGAPAQYF.

A note on this clone: The sample has other DNA sequences that encode this CDR3 too. The genes are TRBV11-2 and TRBJ2-7; 12 nucleotides align to TRBD1. The CDR3 contains 14 residues. The germline V gene has CDR1 SGHAT and CDR2 FQNNGV. V was pared by 3 bases and J by 4 bases, with 1 base of the junction left unmatched. CDR3 coding DNA: TGTGCCAGCAGCTTGGGACAGGGGGCGTACGAGCAGTACTTC. Translation: CASSLGQGAYEQYF.

CDR3 coding DNA: TGTGCCAGCAAGCAGGGGGCGACTACCCGTCCCACAGATACGCAGTATTTT. This encodes CASKQGATTRPTDTQYF. The J gene is TRBJ2-3, the V gene TRBV7-6; 8 bases match TRBD1. Trimming took 7 bases from V and 2 from J; bases not matched to a gene: 14. In germline, CDR1 is SGHVS, CDR2 FNYEAQ. This CDR3 has 17 residues.